This T cell receptor (beta chain) is drawn from a study of tumor-infiltrating lymphocytes in primary liver carcinoma. In the study overall: The neoplasms were of stage T1-T3 N0M0, with dimensions of about 4.2 to 10 cm across. Samples returned roughly 3.65 to 7.5 million productive TCRbeta reads, a yield that was similar across tissue types.

Between roughly 17 and 30 mg of unsorted bulk tissue served as the source from which RNA and DNA were co-extracted. Tumor regions sampled: superior, inferior, left, right poles, and centre. Concerning this clonotype itself: This may be a read error, as it is one base from a much larger clone.

Starting material of around 490 ng total RNA yielded TCR beta cDNA via a constant-region primer. Construction of TCR beta libraries relied on three successive nested multiplex PCR rounds employing slightly modified ARM-PCR. A C-beta reverse primer and TRBV1-TRBV30 forward primers served in each of the first two PCR rounds, at approximately 10 cycles apiece. TCRdb reprocessed the multiplex PCR reads via MiXCR and lists one record per CDR3 protein. The sample lists 95,000 to 100,000 distinct CDR3 sequences; approximately 70% were seen once. The CDR3 length is 15 residues. CDR1 SGHNT and CDR2 YYREEE come from the germline V gene (reference sequence).

The chain is built from TRBV5-4 and TRBJ2-1; D gene unclear. The sample was liver tumor tissue from sampling region 2. Subset meaning: tumor region T2, inferior pole. The receptor's source is a woman aged 55 to 70 with primary liver carcinoma and hepatitis B virus infection. CDR3 nucleotide sequence: TGTACCAGCAGCTTAACCGGGTCCAACCTCGATGAGCAGTTCTTC. It specifies CTSSLTGSNLDEQFF.